This T cell receptor beta chain was recorded in a study of T cell repertoires in cytomegalovirus infection. Across the study: Indications came from public TCR beta signatures; they pointed to CMV infection and to a matching HLA type. Findings of the study overall: Of the TCR beta families, the public ones yielded a cumulative frequency that identified carriers of CMV plus the relevant HLA.

This clonotype was seen only a few times. Its antigen is as yet unknown. CDR3 length: 14 residues. Trimming took off 4 bases at V and 4 bases at J, with 11 bases between the two ends. Germline V lookup: CDR1 PRHDT, CDR2 FYEKMQ (reference sequence). MiXCR was run by TCRdb on the reads, yielding one entry per CDR3 protein. The table shows about 180,000 distinct CDR3 sequences, with about a sixth occurring only once. The material sequenced was CD8+ T cells from PBMCs. The clonotype was recovered from a human donor in good health (CMV status not recorded). Some clones in this sample may be carry-over from other donors' samples. V and J are TRBV13 and TRBJ1-3, with TRBD1 as a possible D gene (6 bases). The CDR3 DNA reads TGTGCCAGCAGCTCTGAGGGGGAAGGAAACACCATATATTTT. Protein: CASSSEGEGNTIYF.